These 2 T cell receptor beta chains share one sample of origin, sequenced in a study of blood T cell repertoires in COVID-19. Generated by immunoSEQ multiplex PCR, the TCRdb table keeps only in-frame clones and is missing some. The sample has under 350,000 clones, under 95% seen once. Sequencing input: PBMCs or T cells enriched from blood (not recorded which). All receptors come from a man aged 60-69 years who had recovered from COVID-19.

The rearrangement uses TRBV15 and TRBJ1-5; D is undetermined. CDR3 length: 13 residues. Germline lookup yields CDR1 LNHNV and CDR2 YYDKDF (reference sequence). With 5 bases removed from V and 5 bases from J, the gap between germline ends came to 10 bases. The CDR3 DNA reads as TGTGCCACCAGCTTCGGGAAAGATCAGCCCCAGCATTTT. It encodes CATSFGKDQPQHF.

The rearrangement joins TRBV2 to TRBJ1-6; D remains unclear. Between the trimmed V and J ends, which lost 6 bases and 0 bases, there was a span of 12 bases. The germline V gene encodes CDR1 SNHLY and CDR2 FYNNEI. This CDR3 comprises 16 residues. The CDR3 DNA reads as TGTGCCAGCAGCCTACAGAGAAGCTCCTATAATTCACCCCTCCACTTT. It specifies CASSLQRSSYNSPLHF.